This is a list of T cell receptor beta chains from one sample in a study of blood T cell repertoires in COVID-19. Sequencing used immunoSEQ multiplex PCR; TCRdb keeps in-frame clones, though not all of them. The sample lists 200,000 to 300,000 clones, about four fifths occurring once. The sequencing sample was made of peripheral blood. Every receptor here comes from a woman older than 75 with acute or convalescent COVID-19. Each CDR3 is given with its conserved first and last residue. For some rows the clone size is stated as once, few or many, or as a class when expanded; others skip it.

size | J | V | CDR3
. | TRBJ1-1 | TRBV27 | CASSLAGQGNTEAFF
. | TRBJ2-7 | TRBV6-5 | CASSYGGSHRSYEQYF
few | TRBJ1-6 | TRBV2 | CASRDPGQTSPLHF
. | TRBJ1-5 | TRBV2 | CASSETVTGNQPQHF
few | TRBJ1-1 | TRBV7-9 | CASSPSGTGVLNTEAFF
. | TRBJ2-6 | TRBV12-5 | CASGDRGANVLTF
. | TRBJ2-7 | TRBV5-1 | CASSLVDRGLSYEQYF
. | TRBJ1-2 | TRBV7-8 | CASSRGTGETGGYTF
. | TRBJ1-2 | TRBV5-5 | CASSSTGSTNYGYTF
. | TRBJ2-1 | TRBV4-1 | CASSRTGTGAYNEQFF
. | TRBJ2-3 | TRBV11-2 | CASSLSGTSTDTQYF
. | TRBJ1-4 | TRBV5-4 | CASSAVGVEKLFF
. | TRBJ2-1 | TRBV28 | CASSEAVSYNEQFF
. | TRBJ1-1 | TRBV3-1/TRBV3-2 | CASSQVRVGPTEAFF
. | TRBJ2-3 | TRBV11-2 | CAASSGGKTDTQYF
. | TRBJ1-4 | TRBV3-1/TRBV3-2 | CASSFWTGGPATNEKLFF
. | TRBJ1-6 | TRBV5-6 | CASSLGHLNLALHF